This T cell receptor beta chain originates from a study of radiation and T cells in renal cell carcinoma. Time point described: baseline pretreatment blood. Treatment given: 15 Gy SBRT to primary tumor, nephrectomy 4 weeks later. This renal cell carcinoma was of the clear cell type. Study conclusions and caveats: From baseline, blood top tumor clonotypes peaked at 2 weeks post-radiation.

The CDR3 extends over 13 amino acids. The V gene's germline CDR1 is SQVTM and CDR2 ANQGSEA. V shed 6 bases, J shed 5 bases, and the junction held 9 bases outside the gene matches. A word on this clone: Its cognate antigen is unknown.

Here immunoSEQ multiplex PCR was the method, and the copy in TCRdb shows in-frame clones only, minus some. The table includes about 160,000 clones, 88% detected once. This sequence originates from a woman in her 70s with renal cell carcinoma. Specimen: blood, collected from a patient whose treatment included radiotherapy and nephrectomy. The genes are TRBV29-1 and TRBJ1-1; TRBD1 matches 7 bases. CDR3 bases: TGCAGCGTCGTAACAGGGGAGAGGACTGAAGCTTTCTTT. As protein: CSVVTGERTEAFF.